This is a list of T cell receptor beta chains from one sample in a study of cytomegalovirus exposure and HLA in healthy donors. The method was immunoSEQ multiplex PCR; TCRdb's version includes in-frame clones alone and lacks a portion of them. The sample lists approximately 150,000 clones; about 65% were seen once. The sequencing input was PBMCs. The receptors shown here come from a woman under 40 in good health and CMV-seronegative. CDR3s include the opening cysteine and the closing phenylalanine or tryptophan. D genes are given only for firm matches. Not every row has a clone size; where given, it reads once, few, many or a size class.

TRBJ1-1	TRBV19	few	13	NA	TGTGCCAGTAGTACCATTCTGAACACTGAAGCTTTCTTT	CASSTILNTEAFF
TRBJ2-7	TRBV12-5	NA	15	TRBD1	TGTGCTAGTGGTCCAGGGACAGGGGGCTCCTACGAGCAGTACTTC	CASGPGTGGSYEQYF
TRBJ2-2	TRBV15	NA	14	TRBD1	TGTGCCACCAGTTGGGACAGGGTGGCCGGGGAGCTGTTTTTT	CATSWDRVAGELFF
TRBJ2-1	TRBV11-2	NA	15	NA	TGTGCCAGCAGCTCCCTAGGAGTACAGGGAGTGGGGCAGTTCTTC	CASSSLGVQGVGQFF
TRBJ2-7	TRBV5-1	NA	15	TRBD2	TGCGCCAGCAGCTATGTAGCGGGAGTGAATTACGAGCAGTACTTC	CASSYVAGVNYEQYF
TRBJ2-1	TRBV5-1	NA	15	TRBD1	TGCGCCAGCAGCCCTGGACAGGGGACTTACAATGAGCAGTTCTTC	CASSPGQGTYNEQFF
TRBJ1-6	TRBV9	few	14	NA	TGTGCCAGCAGCGTAGGGACATATAATTCACCCCTCCACTTT	CASSVGTYNSPLHF
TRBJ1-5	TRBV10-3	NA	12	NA	TGTGCCATCGGAGATAGCAATCAGCCCCAGCATTTT	CAIGDSNQPQHF
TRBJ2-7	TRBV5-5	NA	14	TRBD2	TGTGCCAGCAGTTCCGGGACTAGTCTGTACGAGCAGTACTTC	CASSSGTSLYEQYF
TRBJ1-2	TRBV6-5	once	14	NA	TGTGCCAGCAGCTACCCCGACAGAGGCTATGGCTACACCTTC	CASSYPDRGYGYTF
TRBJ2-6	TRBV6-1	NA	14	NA	TGTGCCAGCAAGTTGGCTCTGGGGGCCAACGTCCTGACTTTC	CASKLALGANVLTF
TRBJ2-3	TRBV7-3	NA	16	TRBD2	TGTGCCAGCAGCCCAGGGACTAGCGGGAGAACAGATACGCAGTATTTT	CASSPGTSGRTDTQYF
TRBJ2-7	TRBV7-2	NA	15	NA	TGTGCCAGCAGCTTAGGGGCCATGAGCTCCTACGAGCAGTACTTC	CASSLGAMSSYEQYF
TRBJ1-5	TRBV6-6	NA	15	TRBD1	TGTGCCAGCAGCTCCACAGGGGCCGACAATCAGCCCCAGCATTTT	CASSSTGADNQPQHF
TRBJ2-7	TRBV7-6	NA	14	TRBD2	TGTGCCAGCAGCCGACTAGCGGGACCATACGAGCAGTACTTC	CASSRLAGPYEQYF
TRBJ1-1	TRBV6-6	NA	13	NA	TGTGCCAGCAGTTACTCGATCCGGTTTAAAGCTTTCTTT	CASSYSIRFKAFF
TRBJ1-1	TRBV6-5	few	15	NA	TGTGCCAGCAGTTACTCGAGGGGGTTTTCCACTGAAGCTTTCTTT	CASSYSRGFSTEAFF
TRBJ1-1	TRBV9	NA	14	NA	TGTGCCAGCAGCGTAGTACAGGGGAACACTGAAGCTTTCTTT	CASSVVQGNTEAFF
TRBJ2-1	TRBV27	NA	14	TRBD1	TGTGCCAGCATAAAGACAGGGGCCTACAATGAGCAGTTCTTC	CASIKTGAYNEQFF
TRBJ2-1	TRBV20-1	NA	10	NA	TGCAGTGCTAGTAACAATGAGCAGTTCTTC	CSASNNEQFF
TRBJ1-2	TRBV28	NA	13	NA	TGTGCCAGCACCCCGGGGGGACGGTATGGCTACACCTTC	CASTPGGRYGYTF
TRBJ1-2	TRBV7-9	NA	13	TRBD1	TGTGCCAGCAGCTTGGGGACAGCCTATGGCTACACCTTC	CASSLGTAYGYTF
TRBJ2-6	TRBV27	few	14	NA	TGTGCCAGCAGTTTACTCTCGGGGGCCAACGTCCTGACTTTC	CASSLLSGANVLTF
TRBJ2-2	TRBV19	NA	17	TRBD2	TGTGCCAGTACCCCCCCTAGATCGGGAGGCAATATCGGGGAGCTGTTTTTT	CASTPPRSGGNIGELFF
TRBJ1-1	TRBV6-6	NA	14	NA	TGTGCCAGCAGCGCTGACAGACGGGTCACTGAAGCTTTCTTT	CASSADRRVTEAFF
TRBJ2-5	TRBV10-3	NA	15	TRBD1	TGTGCCATCAGTGAGTCGGACAGGGGGGCAGAGACCCAGTACTTC	CAISESDRGAETQYF
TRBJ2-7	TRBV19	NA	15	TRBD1	TGTGCCAGTAGTAAAACGACAGGGCTAAACTACGAGCAGTACTTC	CASSKTTGLNYEQYF
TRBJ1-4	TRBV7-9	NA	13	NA	TGTGCCAGCAGCTCTCCCTCGGGGGAAAAACTGTTTTTT	CASSSPSGEKLFF
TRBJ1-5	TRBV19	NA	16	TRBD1	TGTGCCAGTAGTTTCAACTCCGGGACAGCGATTGCGCCCCAGCATTTT	CASSFNSGTAIAPQHF
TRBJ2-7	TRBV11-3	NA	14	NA	TGTGCCAGCAGTGGACCAGCGGACCCCTACGAGCAGTACTTC	CASSGPADPYEQYF
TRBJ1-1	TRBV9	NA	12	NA	TGTGCCAGCAGCCCAGGGTATGCCGAAGCTTTCTTT	CASSPGYAEAFF
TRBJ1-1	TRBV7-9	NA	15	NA	TGTGCCAGCAGCTTAGAAGAGGGCAGGAACACTGAAGCTTTCTTT	CASSLEEGRNTEAFF
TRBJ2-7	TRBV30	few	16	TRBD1	TGTGCCTGGAGTGCGCTTGTGGGACAGGGGACCTACGAGCAGTACTTC	CAWSALVGQGTYEQYF
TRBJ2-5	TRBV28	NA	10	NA	TGTGCCAGCAGCCGGGAGACCCAGTACTTC	CASSRETQYF
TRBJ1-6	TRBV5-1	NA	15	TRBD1	TGCGCCAGCAGCCCCTCAAGGACAGGGACTTCACCCCTCCACTTT	CASSPSRTGTSPLHF
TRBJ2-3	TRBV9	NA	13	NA	TGTGCCAGCAGCGTAGAGGTGGAGGGCGTCCCGACTTTT	CASSVEVEGVPTF
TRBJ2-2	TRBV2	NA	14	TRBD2	TGTGCCAGCACGGGCGGGAGGAACACCGGGGAGCTGTTTTTT	CASTGGRNTGELFF
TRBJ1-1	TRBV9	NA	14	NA	TGTGCCAGCAGCGTCGCGGAACTGAACACTGAAGCTTTCTTT	CASSVAELNTEAFF
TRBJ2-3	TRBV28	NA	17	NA	TGTGCCAGCAGCTGGGGGAGTCGGGACATAAACACAGATACGCAGTATTTT	CASSWGSRDINTDTQYF
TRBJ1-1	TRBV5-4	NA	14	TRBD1	TGTGCCAGCAGCCCAGGGGGCTTGAACACTGAAGCTTTCTTT	CASSPGGLNTEAFF
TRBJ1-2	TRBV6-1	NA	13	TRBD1	TGTGCCAGCAGCATCGACAGGGGATATGGCTACACCTTC	CASSIDRGYGYTF
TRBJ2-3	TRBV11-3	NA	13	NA	TGTGCCAGCAGCCTCCGGTTGTTTGATACGCAGTATTTT	CASSLRLFDTQYF
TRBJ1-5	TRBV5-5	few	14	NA	TGTGCCAGCAGCTTCCAGGGGTCCTATCAGCCCCAGCATTTT	CASSFQGSYQPQHF
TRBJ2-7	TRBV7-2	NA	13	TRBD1	TGTGCCAGCAGCTTTGACAGGGCGTACGAGCAGTACTTC	CASSFDRAYEQYF
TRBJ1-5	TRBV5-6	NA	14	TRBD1	TGTGCCAGCAGCTTGGGGACAGGGAATCAGCCCCAGCATTTT	CASSLGTGNQPQHF
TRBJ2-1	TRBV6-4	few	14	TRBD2	TGTGCCAGCAGTGACGGGACTAGCGGTAATGAGCAGTTCTTC	CASSDGTSGNEQFF
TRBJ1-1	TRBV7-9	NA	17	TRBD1	TGTGCCAGCAGCAAAACAGGGGGCTTAGTATTAAACACTGAAGCTTTCTTT	CASSKTGGLVLNTEAFF
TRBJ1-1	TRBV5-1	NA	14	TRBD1	TGCGCCAGCAGCGTTCAGGGGGTGGCCACTGAAGCTTTCTTT	CASSVQGVATEAFF
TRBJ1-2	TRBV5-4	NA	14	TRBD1	TGTGCCAGCAGCCAACGGACAGGACTCAAAAGCTACACCTTC	CASSQRTGLKSYTF
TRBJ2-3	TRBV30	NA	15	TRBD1	TGTGCCTGCCCCAGGAAAGGGGGCGAGACAGATACGCAGTATTTT	CACPRKGGETDTQYF
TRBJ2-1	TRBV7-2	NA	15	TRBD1	TGTGCCAGCAGCTTGGACAGGGGCGACTACAATGAGCAGTTCTTC	CASSLDRGDYNEQFF
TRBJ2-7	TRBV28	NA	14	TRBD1	TGTGCCAGCAGTAACCGGGACAGGGTGGACGAGCAGTACTTC	CASSNRDRVDEQYF
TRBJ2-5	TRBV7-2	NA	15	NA	TGTGCCAGCAGCTTAGTCCCCACTAAGGGGGAGACCCAGTACTTC	CASSLVPTKGETQYF